This TCR beta chain stems from a study of Graves' ophthalmopathy and Graves' hyperthyroidism. The CDR3 consists of 16 residues. The V and J ends lost 6 bases and 0 bases respectively, with 15 bases between them. Transcripts of RNA were the source for amplifying TCR beta CDR3 regions. Amplification began with first-round RT-PCR using HTBI primers, then second-round multiplex PCR was performed. Each CDR3 protein is one row after TCRdb ran MiXCR on the multiplex PCR reads. Of 620,000 or so distinct CDR3 sequences in the sample, roughly 20% were seen once. This clonotype was detected ten times or more. Specimen: peripheral blood. The TCR originated in a woman aged 18-30 years with stable Graves' hyperthyroidism. Some clones in this sample may be carry-over from other donors' samples. This sequence joins TRBV12-3 or TRBV12-4 and TRBJ1-5; the D gene is possibly TRBD1 (5 bases). The DNA for the CDR3 is TGTGCCAGCAGCCTCGGGGCGGAGTATAGCAATCAGCCCCAGCATTTT. Amino acids: CASSLGAEYSNQPQHF.